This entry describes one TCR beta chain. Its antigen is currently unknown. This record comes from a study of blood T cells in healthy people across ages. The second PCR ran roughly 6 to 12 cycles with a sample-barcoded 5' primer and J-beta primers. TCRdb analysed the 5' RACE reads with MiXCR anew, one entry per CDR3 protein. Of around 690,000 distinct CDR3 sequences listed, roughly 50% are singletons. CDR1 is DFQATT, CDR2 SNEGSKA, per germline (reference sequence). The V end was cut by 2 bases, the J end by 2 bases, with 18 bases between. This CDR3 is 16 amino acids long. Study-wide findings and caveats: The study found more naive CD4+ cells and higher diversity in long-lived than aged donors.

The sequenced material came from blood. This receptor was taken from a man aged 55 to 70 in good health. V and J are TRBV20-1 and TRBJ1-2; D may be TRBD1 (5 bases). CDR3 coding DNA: TGCAGTGCTAGAACCCCCGGGGGGGGACGAAACTATGGCTACACCTTC. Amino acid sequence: CSARTPGGGRNYGYTF.